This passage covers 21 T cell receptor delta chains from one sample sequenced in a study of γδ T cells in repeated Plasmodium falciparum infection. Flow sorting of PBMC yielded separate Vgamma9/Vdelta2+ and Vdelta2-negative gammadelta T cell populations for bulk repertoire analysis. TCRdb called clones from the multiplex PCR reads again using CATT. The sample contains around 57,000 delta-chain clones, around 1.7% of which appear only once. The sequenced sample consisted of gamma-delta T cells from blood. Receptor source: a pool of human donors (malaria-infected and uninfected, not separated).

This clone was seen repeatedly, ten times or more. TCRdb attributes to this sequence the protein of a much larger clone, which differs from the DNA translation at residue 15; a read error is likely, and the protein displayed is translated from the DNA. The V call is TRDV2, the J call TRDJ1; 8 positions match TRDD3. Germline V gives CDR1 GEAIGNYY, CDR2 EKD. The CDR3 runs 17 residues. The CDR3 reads CACDTVSGIRNTDKPIF. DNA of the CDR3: TGTGCCTGTGACACCGTCTCCGGGATACGAAACACCGATAAACCCATCTTT.

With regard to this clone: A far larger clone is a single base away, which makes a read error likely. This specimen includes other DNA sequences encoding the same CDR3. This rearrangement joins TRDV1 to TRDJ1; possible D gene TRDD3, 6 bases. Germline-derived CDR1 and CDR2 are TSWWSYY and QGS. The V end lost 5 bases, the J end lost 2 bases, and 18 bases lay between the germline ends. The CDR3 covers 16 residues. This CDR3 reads CALGLTVYWATDKLIF. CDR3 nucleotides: TGTGCTCTTGGGCTAACCGTCTACTGGGCTACCGATAAACTCATCTTT.

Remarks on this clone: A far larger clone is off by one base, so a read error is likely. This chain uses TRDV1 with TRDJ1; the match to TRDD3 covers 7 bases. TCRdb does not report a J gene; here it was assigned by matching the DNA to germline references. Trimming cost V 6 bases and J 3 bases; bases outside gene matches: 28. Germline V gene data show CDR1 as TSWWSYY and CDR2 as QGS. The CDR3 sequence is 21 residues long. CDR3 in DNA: TGTGCTCTTGGACCAACATGGATTACTGGGGACCGGAGGTACTTTCCCGATAAACTCATCTTT. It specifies CALGPTWITGDRRYFPDKLIF.

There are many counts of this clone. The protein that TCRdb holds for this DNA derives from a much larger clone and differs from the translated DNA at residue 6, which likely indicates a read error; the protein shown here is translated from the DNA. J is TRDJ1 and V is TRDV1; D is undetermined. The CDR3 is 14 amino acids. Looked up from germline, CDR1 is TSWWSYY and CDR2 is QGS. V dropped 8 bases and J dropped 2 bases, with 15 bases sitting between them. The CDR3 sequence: CALSFSGVTDKLIF. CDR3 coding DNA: TGTGCTCTTTCTTTCTCTGGTGTAACCGATAAACTCATCTTT.

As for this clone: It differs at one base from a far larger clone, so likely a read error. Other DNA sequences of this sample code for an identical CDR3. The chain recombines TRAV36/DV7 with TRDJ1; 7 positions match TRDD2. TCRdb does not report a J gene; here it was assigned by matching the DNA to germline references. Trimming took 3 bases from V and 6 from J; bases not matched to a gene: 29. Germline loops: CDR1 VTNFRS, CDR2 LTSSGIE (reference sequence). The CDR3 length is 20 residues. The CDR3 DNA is TGTGCTGTGGCTCGCTGGGATTCCTACGGGGCTACCGGGGGTCGAAATAAACTCATCTTT. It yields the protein CAVARWDSYGATGGRNKLIF. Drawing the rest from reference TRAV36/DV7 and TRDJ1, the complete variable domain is EDKVVQSPLSLVVHEGDTVTLNCSYEVTNFRSLLWYKQEKKAPTFLFMLTSSGIEKKSGRLSSILDKKELSSILNITATQTGDSAIYLCAVARWDSYGATGGRNKLIFGKGTRVTVEP.

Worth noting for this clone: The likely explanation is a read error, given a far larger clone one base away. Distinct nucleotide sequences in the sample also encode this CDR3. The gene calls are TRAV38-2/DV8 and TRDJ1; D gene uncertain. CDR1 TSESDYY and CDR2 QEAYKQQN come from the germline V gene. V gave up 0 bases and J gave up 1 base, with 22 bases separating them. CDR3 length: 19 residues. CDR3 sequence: CAYRSAWFAYVRLTDKLIF. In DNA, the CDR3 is TGTGCTTATAGGAGCGCGTGGTTTGCCTATGTAAGGCTCACCGATAAACTCATCTTT.

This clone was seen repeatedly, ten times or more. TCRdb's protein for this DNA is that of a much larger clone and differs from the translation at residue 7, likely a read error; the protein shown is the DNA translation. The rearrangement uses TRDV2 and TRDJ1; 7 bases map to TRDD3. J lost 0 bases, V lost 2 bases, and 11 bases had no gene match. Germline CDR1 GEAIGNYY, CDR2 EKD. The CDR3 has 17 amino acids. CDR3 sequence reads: CACDNRPLGFNTDKLIF. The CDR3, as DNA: TGTGCCTGTGACAACCGCCCACTGGGGTTTAACACCGATAAACTCATCTTT.

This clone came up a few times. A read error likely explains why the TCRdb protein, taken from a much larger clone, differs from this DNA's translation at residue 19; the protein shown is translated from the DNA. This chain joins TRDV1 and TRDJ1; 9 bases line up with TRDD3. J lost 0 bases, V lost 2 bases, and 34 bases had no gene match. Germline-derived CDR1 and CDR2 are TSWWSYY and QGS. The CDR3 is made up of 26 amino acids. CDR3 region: CALGETILKPRPGDWGTLGYTDKLIF. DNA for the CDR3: TGTGCTCTTGGGGAAACGATCCTAAAGCCGCGACCGGGAGACTGGGGGACCCTGGGGTACACCGATAAACTCATCTTT.

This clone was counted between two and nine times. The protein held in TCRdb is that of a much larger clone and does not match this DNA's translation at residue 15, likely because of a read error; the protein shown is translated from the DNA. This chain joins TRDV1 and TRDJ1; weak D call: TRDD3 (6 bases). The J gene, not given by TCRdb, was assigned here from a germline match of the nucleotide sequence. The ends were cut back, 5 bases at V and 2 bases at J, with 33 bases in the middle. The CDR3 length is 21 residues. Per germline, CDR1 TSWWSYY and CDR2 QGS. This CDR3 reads CALGPPWGRWGGAGKTDKLIF. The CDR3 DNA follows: TGTGCTCTTGGGCCACCCTGGGGACGATGGGGGGGCGCGGGGAAAACCGATAAACTCATCTTT.

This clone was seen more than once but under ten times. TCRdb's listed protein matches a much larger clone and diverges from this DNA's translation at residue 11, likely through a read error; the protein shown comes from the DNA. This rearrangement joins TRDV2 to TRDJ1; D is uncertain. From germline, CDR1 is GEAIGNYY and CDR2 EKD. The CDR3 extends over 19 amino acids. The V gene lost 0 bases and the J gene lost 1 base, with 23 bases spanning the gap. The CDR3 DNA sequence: TGTGCCTGTGACACCGTACTCGCGGGCCCTGTCGGAAGCACCGATAAACTCATCTTT. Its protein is CACDTVLAGPVGSTDKLIF.

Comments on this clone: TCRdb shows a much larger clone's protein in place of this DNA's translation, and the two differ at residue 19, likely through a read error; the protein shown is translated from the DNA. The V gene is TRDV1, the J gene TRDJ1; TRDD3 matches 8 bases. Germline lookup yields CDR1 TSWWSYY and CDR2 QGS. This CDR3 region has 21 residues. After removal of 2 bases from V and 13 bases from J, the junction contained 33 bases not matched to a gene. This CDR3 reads CALGERYFNTIRDTRVVNHIF. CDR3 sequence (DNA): TGTGCTCTTGGGGAAAGGTATTTTAATACTATAAGGGATACGAGAGTGGTGAATCACATCTTT.

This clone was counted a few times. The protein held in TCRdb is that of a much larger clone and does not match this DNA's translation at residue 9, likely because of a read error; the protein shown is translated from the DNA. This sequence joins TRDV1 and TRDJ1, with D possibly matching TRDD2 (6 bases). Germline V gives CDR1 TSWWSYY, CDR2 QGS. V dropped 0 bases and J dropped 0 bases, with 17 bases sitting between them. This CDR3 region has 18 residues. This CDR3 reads CALGELDPLLRHTDKLIF. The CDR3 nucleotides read TGTGCTCTTGGGGAACTTGACCCCCTCCTACGGCACACCGATAAACTCATCTTT.

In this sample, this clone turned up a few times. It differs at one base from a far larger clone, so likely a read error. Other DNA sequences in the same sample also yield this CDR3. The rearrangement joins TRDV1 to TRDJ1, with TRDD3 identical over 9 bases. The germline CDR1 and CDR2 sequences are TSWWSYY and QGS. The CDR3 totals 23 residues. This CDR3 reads CALGDPLGPTKSTGGLNTDKLIF. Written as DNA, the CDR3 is TGTGCTCTGGGGGATCCGTTGGGTCCTACAAAATCTACTGGGGGACTAAACACCGATAAACTCATCTTT.

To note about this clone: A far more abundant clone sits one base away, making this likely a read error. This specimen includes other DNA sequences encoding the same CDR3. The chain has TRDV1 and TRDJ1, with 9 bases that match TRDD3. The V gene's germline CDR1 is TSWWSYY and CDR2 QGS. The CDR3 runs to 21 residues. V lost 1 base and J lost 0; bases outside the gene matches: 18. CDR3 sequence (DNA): TGTGCTCTTGGGGAACGCGATTACACGGCAGCACTGGGGGAATACACCGATAAACTCATCTTT. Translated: CALGERDYTAALGEYTDKLIF.

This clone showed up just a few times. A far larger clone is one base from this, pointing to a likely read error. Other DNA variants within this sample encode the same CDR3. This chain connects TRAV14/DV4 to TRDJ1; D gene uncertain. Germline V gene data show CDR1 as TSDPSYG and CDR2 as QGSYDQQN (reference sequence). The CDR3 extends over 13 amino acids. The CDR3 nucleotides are TGTGCAACCCTTATCCGGGTAGCCGACAAACTCATCTTT. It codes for CATLIRVADKLIF.

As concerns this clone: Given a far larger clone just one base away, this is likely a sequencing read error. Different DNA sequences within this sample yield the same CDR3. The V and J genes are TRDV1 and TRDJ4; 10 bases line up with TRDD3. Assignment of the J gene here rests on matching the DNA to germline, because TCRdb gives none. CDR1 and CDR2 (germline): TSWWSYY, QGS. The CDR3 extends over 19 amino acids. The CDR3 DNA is TGTGCTCTGGGGGAATTTCATTTCCTTCGTACTGGGGGATGGGTGGCCCTGATCTTT. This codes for CALGEFHFLRTGGWVALIF.

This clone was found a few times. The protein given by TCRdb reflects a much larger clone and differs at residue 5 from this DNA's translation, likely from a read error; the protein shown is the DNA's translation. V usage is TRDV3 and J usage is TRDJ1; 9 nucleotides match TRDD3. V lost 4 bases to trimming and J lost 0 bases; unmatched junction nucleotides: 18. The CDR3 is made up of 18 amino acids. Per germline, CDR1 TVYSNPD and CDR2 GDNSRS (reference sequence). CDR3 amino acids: CASPPTGGALRYTDKLIF. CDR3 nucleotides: TGTGCCTCACCCCCCACTGGGGGAGCCCTACGGTACACCGATAAACTCATCTTT.

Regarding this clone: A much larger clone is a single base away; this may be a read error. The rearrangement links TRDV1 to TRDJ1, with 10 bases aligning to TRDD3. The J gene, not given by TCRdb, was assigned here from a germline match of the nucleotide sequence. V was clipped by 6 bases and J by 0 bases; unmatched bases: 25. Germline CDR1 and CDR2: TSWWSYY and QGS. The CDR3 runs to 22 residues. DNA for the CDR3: TGTGCTCTTGGAGTTCGGGCCTTCCTTTGGTACTGGGGGATTACTTACACCGATAAACTCATCTTT. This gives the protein CALGVRAFLWYWGITYTDKLIF.

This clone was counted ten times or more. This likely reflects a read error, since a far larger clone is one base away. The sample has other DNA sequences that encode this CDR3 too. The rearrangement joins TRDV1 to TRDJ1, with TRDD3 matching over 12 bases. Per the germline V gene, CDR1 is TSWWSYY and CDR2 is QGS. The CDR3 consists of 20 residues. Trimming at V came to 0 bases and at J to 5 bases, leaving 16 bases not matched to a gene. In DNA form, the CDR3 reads TGTGCTCTTGGGGAACTGATCCTCTCCCTCTGGGGGATACGACCTGATAAACTCATCTTT. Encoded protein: CALGELILSLWGIRPDKLIF.

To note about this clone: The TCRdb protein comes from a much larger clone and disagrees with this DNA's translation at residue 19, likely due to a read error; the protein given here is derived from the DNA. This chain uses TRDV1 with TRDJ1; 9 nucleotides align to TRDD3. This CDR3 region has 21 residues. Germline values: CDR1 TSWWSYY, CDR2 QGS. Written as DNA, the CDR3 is TGTGCTCTTGGGGAGGGAACCCTTCGCCCTGCTAGGTGGGGGATAAGCGATAAATTCATCTTT. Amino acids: CALGEGTLRPARWGISDKFIF.

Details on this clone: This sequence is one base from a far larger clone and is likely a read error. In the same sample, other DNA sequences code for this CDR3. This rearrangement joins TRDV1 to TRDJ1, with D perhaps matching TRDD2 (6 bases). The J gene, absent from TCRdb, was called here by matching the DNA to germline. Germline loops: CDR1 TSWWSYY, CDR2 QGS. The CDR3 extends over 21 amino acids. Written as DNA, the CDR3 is TGTGCCCTTGGGGAACTCCCCTTGCGCCTTCCCTTGGAGACGTACACCGATAAACTCATCTTT. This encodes CALGELPLRLPLETYTDKLIF.